The next 7 T cell receptor beta chains were all read from a single sample in a study of technical replicates of blood from a few donors. Produced via immunoSEQ multiplex PCR; TCRdb's table is partial and in-frame only. The sample includes 75,000 to 90,000 clones, around 90% of them seen just once. Material for sequencing was T cells isolated from PBMCs. The receptors were sampled from a human donor in good health.

This clone was found a few times. The V call is TRBV7-9, the J call TRBJ1-1, with D tentatively TRBD1 (6 bases). From germline, CDR1 is SEHNR and CDR2 FQNEAQ (reference sequence). This CDR3 comprises 15 residues. V lost 6 bases, J lost 3 bases, and 17 bases lay in between. DNA of the CDR3: TGTGCCAGCAGACAATACAGGGTGGAGGACACTGAAGCTTTCTTT. Translation: CASRQYRVEDTEAFF. Using reference TRBV7-9 and TRBJ1-1 for the parts outside the CDR3, the full variable domain is DTGVSQNPRHKITKRGQNVTFRCDPISEHNRLYWYRQTLGQGPEFLTYFQNEAQLEKSRLLSDRFSAERPKGSFSTLEIQRTEQGDSAMYLCASRQYRVEDTEAFFGQGTRLTVV.

This clone was observed once. The V and J genes are TRBV5-1 and TRBJ2-7, with TRBD1 matching over 8 bases. Trimming cost V 4 bases and J 4 bases; bases outside gene matches: 4. CDR1 and CDR2 from the germline V gene are SGHRS and YFSETQ. The CDR3 has 13 residues. CDR3 amino acids: CASSPQGGYEQYF. CDR3 in DNA: TGCGCCAGCAGCCCACAGGGGGGATACGAGCAGTACTTC.

The gene calls are TRBV29-1 and TRBJ1-2, with 12 bases identical to TRBD1. This CDR3 is 12 amino acids long. The J segment lost 5 bases and the V segment lost 6 bases, leaving 1 base of the junction unmatched. CDR1 is SQVTM, CDR2 ANQGSEA, per germline. CDR3 region: CSVGQGAYGYTF. The CDR3 DNA reads as TGCAGCGTGGGACAGGGGGCGTATGGCTACACCTTC.

This chain connects TRBV4-1 to TRBJ1-2; 7 nucleotides align to TRBD1. From germline, CDR1 is MGHRA and CDR2 YSYEKL. The CDR3 covers 15 residues. Trimming at V came to 1 base and at J to 7 bases, leaving 9 bases not matched to a gene. CDR3 nucleotides: TGCGCCAGCAGCCAAGGGGCGACAGGGTTTGCTGGCTACACCTTC. Its translation: CASSQGATGFAGYTF.

This clone was detected only once. The V call is TRBV6-6, the J call TRBJ2-7; no reliable D call. The CDR3 is made up of 14 amino acids. CDR1 is MNHNY and CDR2 is SVGAGI in the germline V gene (reference sequence). Trimming took off 5 bases at V and 4 bases at J, with 15 bases between the two ends. The CDR3: CASSPDRVQYEQYF. CDR3 nucleotides: TGTGCCAGCAGTCCGGATCGGGTCCAGTACGAGCAGTACTTC.

This chain connects TRBV7-9 to TRBJ2-1, with a tentative D call TRBD1 (5 bases). This CDR3 region has 15 residues. Germline loops: CDR1 SEHNR, CDR2 FQNEAQ (reference sequence). Trimming took 7 bases from V and 0 from J, leaving 13 bases between them. The CDR3 reads CASTQTDFSYNEQFF. CDR3 nucleotides: TGTGCCAGCACCCAGACAGACTTCTCCTACAATGAGCAGTTCTTC.

This chain connects TRBV28 to TRBJ1-5; D may be TRBD1 (5 bases). CDR1 and CDR2 from the germline V gene are MDHEN and SYDVKM. V gave up 3 bases and J gave up 2 bases, with 20 bases separating them. The CDR3 totals 18 residues. The CDR3 region is CASSFHQWGGSRNQPQHF. The CDR3 region has the DNA TGTGCCAGCAGTTTCCACCAGTGGGGGGGGAGTCGCAATCAGCCCCAGCATTTT.